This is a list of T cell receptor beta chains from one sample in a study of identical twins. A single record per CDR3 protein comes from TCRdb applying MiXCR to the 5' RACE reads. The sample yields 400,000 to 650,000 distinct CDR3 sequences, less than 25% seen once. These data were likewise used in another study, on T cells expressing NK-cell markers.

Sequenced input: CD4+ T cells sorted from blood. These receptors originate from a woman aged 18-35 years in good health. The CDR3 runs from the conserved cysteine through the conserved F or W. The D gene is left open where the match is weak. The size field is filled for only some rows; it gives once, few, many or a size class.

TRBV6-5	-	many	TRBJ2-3	TGTGCCAGCTCGCGTGGGGGAGATACGCAGTATTTT	CASSRGGDTQYF
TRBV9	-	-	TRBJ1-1	TGTGCCAGCAGCGTAGCTACGGGGGCGGGGCACACTGAAGCTTTCTTT	CASSVATGAGHTEAFF
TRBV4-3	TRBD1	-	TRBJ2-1	TGCGCCAGCAGCCGCGGACAGGGAGGTGACAATGAGCAGTTCTTC	CASSRGQGGDNEQFF
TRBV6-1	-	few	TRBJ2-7	TGTGCCAGCAGTATTCAAACAGGACCCAACGAGCAGTACTTC	CASSIQTGPNEQYF
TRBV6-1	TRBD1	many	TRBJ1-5	TGTGCCAGCAGCCGGGACAGAAATCAGCCCCAGCATTTT	CASSRDRNQPQHF
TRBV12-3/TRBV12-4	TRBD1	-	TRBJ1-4	TGTGCCAGCAGCCCCGGGACAGGGGGTATGCCTAATGAAAAACTGTTTTTT	CASSPGTGGMPNEKLFF
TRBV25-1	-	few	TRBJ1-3	TGTGCCAGCACCCCCCGGGGGATGGGAAACACCATATATTTT	CASTPRGMGNTIYF
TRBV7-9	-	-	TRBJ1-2	TGTGCCAGCAGCTTAGGTTACAGTGACTACACCTTC	CASSLGYSDYTF
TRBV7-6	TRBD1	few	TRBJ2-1	TGTGCCAGCAGCCCGGGTGACAGGGGCAATGAGCAGTTCTTC	CASSPGDRGNEQFF
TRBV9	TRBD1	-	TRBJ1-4	TGTGCCAGCAGCGTGGGACAGGGGTCCCGTGAGGGAAAACTGTTTTTT	CASSVGQGSREGKLFF
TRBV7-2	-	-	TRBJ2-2	TGTGCCAGCAGCCCCCGACAGAGCACCGGGGAGCTGTTTTTT	CASSPRQSTGELFF
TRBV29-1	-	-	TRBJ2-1	TGCAGCGGGACAGTCTACAATGAGCAGTTCTTC	CSGTVYNEQFF
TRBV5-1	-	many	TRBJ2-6	TGCGCCAGCAGCCCCCGGGGGGCCAACGTCCTGACTTTC	CASSPRGANVLTF
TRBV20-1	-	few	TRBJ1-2	TGCAGTGCTCGTTACTTGGCGGATGGCTACACCTTC	CSARYLADGYTF
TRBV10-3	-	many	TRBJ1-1	TGTGCCATCAGACAGGGTTTGACGAACACTGAAGCTTTCTTT	CAIRQGLTNTEAFF
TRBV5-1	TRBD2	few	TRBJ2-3	TGCGCCAGCAGTCAAGCCGCATTAGCGGGCGAGGATACGCAGTATTTT	CASSQAALAGEDTQYF
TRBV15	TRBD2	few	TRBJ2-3	TGTGCCACCAGCCGGAGGATCAGCGGGGGTGGGGATACGCAGTATTTT	CATSRRISGGGDTQYF
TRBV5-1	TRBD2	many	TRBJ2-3	TGCGCCAGCAGCTTGGGGGCAGGACTAGTCGCGAATACGCAGTATTTT	CASSLGAGLVANTQYF
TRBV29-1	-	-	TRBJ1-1	TGCAGCGTTGAGGGGCGGCAGAAGACTGAAGCTTTCTTT	CSVEGRQKTEAFF
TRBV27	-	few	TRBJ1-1	TGTGCCAGCAGTTTCTGGGGTGAGGGCACTGAAGCTTTCTTT	CASSFWGEGTEAFF
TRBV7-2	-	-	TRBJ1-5	TGTGCCAGCAGCTTCGGAGCCGGAGGAGGGACCAATCAGCCCCAGCATTTT	CASSFGAGGGTNQPQHF
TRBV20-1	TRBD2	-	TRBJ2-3	TGCAGTGCTAGAACTAGCGGGGGGGCCGGCACAGATACGCAGTATTTT	CSARTSGGAGTDTQYF
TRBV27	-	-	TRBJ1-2	TGTGCCAGCAGTCGAACAGGGTCTAATGGCTACACCTTC	CASSRTGSNGYTF
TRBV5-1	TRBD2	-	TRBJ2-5	TGCGCCAGCACACCGACCCCCGGGACTAGCGGCCAAGAGACCCAGTACTTC	CASTPTPGTSGQETQYF
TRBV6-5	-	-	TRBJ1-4	TGTGCCAGCAGTTTTCGAGGAGGCCCAACTAATGAAAAACTGTTTTTT	CASSFRGGPTNEKLFF
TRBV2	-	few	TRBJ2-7	TGTGCCAGCAGTGTAACCCGGGGGGCCTTCTACGAGCAGTACTTC	CASSVTRGAFYEQYF
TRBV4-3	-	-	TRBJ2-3	TGCGCCAGCAGCCAAGATCTGTCGACGGGATCAGATACGCAGTATTTT	CASSQDLSTGSDTQYF
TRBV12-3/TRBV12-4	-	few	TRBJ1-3	TGTGCCAGCAGTCTAACGCGGATTGGAAACACCATATATTTT	CASSLTRIGNTIYF
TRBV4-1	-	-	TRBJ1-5	TGCGCCAGCAGCCAAGAGACAGCTAGCAATCAGCCCCAGCATTTT	CASSQETASNQPQHF
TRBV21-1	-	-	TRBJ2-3	TGTGCCAGCAGCAAGCGCTTTTTTCAGGGGATGACAGATACGCAGTATTTT	CASSKRFFQGMTDTQYF
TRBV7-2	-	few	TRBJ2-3	TGTGCCAGCAGCTTAGAAGCTAGCGTAACAGATACGCAGTATTTT	CASSLEASVTDTQYF
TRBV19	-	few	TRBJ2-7	TGTGCCAGTAGTACTTCCGGGACCTACAGCGAGCAGTACTTC	CASSTSGTYSEQYF
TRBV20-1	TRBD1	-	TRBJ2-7	TGCAGTGCTGTAACCGGGACAGCGACCTACGAGCAGTACTTC	CSAVTGTATYEQYF
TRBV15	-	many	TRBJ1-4	TGTGCCACCAGCAGACAGGGTTCGGGTGAAAAACTGTTTTTT	CATSRQGSGEKLFF
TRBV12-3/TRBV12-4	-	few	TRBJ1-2	TGTGCCAGCTGGGTGGGAGGCAATCTCAGGGGCTACACCTTC	CASWVGGNLRGYTF
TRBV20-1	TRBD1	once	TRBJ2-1	TGCAGTGTCGAGACAGGGTTCAATGAGCAGTTCTTC	CSVETGFNEQFF
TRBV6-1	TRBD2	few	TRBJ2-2	TGTGCCAGCAGTGAGCTCGGGGGGATCGGGGAGCTGTTTTTT	CASSELGGIGELFF
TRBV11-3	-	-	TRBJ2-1	TGTGCCAGCAGCTTAGGGCTGACTATAAGCTCCTACAATGAGCAGTTCTTC	CASSLGLTISSYNEQFF
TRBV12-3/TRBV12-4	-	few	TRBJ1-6	TGTGCCAGCAGTGACAGGACCCGGAATTCACCCCTCCACTTT	CASSDRTRNSPLHF
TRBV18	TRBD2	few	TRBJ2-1	TGTGCCAGCTCACCACCCACTAGCGGCACCTACAATGAGCAGTTCTTC	CASSPPTSGTYNEQFF
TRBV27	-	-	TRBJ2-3	TGTGCCAGCAGTTACCGGGAGACGGTCTCAGATACGCAGTATTTT	CASSYRETVSDTQYF
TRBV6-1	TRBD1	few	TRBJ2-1	TGTGCCAGCAGCCGGAGCATCGGGACAGATCACAATGAGCAGTTCTTC	CASSRSIGTDHNEQFF
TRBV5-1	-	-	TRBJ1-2	TGCGCCAGCAGCTTGGCCGGGGGCCCTAACTATGGCTACACCTTC	CASSLAGGPNYGYTF
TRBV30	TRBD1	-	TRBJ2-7	TGTGCCTGGAGTTTAAAGGGTGGACAGGGGCCCTACGAGCAGTACTTC	CAWSLKGGQGPYEQYF
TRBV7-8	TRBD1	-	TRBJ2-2	TGTGCCAGCAGCCTGACCGGGACAGTCGCGAACACCGGGGAGCTGTTTTTT	CASSLTGTVANTGELFF
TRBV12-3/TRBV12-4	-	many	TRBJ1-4	TGTGCCAGCAGTCCCTCGGACTGGAAAAAACTGTTTTTT	CASSPSDWKKLFF
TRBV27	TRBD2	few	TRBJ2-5	TGTGCCAGCAGTTTATATACTAGCGGAGGGGAGACCCAGTACTTC	CASSLYTSGGETQYF
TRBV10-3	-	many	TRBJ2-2	TGTGCCATCAGGGACACCGGGGAGCTGTTTTTT	CAIRDTGELFF
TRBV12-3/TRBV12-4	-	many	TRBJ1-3	TGTGCCAGCAGTTTCTCTGGAAACACCATATATTTT	CASSFSGNTIYF
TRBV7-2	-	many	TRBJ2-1	TGTGCCAGCAGCTTAAATGTCCGGGCGAGCTCCTACAATGAGCAGTTCTTC	CASSLNVRASSYNEQFF
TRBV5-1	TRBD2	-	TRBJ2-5	TGCGCCAGCAGCTTGGGTAGCGGGGGGTTCCAAGAGACCCAGTACTTC	CASSLGSGGFQETQYF
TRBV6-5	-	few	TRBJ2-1	TGTGCCAGCAGTTACGGGGGGGGCTTTAACAATGAGCAGTTCTTC	CASSYGGGFNNEQFF
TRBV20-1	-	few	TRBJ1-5	TGCAGTGCTATTAGCACGGTGAGGGAGCCCCAGCATTTT	CSAISTVREPQHF
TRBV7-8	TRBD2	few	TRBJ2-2	TGTGCCAGCAGCTTATCCGGACTAGTCGCCGGGGAGCTGTTTTTT	CASSLSGLVAGELFF